The 27 T cell receptor beta chains reported below all come from one sample, sequenced in a study of control samples from healthy donors and cancer patients. The protocol was immunoSEQ multiplex PCR, while the TCRdb copy is restricted to in-frame clones and leaves out a portion. The sample has 150,000 to 170,000 clones, just under 95% seen once. The sequenced material came from blood. The receptors shown here come from a middle-aged man in good health.

The J gene is TRBJ1-4, the V gene TRBV4-1, with 10 bases aligning to TRBD1. Losses at the gene ends were 4 bases for V and 15 bases for J; bases not matched to a gene: 11. The CDR3 totals 14 residues. Looked up from germline, CDR1 is MGHRA and CDR2 is YSYEKL. The DNA of the CDR3 is TGCGCCAGCAGCCTCGGACAGGGGGATCCAGGGGTGTTTTTT. Protein: CASSLGQGDPGVFF.

This chain uses TRBV5-4 with TRBJ1-6; 9 bases are a match to TRBD1. This CDR3 is built from 15 residues. V trimming: 3 bases; J trimming: 9 bases; junction bases outside the gene matches: 7. Germline assignment: CDR1 SGHNT and CDR2 YYREEE (reference sequence). CDR3 residues: CASSSSRDRVSPLHF. CDR3 bases: TGTGCCAGCAGCTCCTCCCGGGACAGGGTTTCACCCCTCCACTTT.

This clone has just one count. This chain links TRBV28 with TRBJ2-6; 7 nucleotides line up with TRBD1. V lost 4 bases and J lost 0; bases outside the gene matches: 12. The CDR3 has 19 residues. Germline values: CDR1 MDHEN, CDR2 SYDVKM. The CDR3 spells CASSYTVPGQPSGANVLTF. The CDR3, as DNA: TGTGCCAGCAGTTACACAGTCCCGGGACAGCCCTCTGGGGCCAACGTCCTGACTTTC.

The chain combines TRBV12-3 or TRBV12-4 with TRBJ2-3; D ambiguous. V was shortened by 5 bases and J by 7 bases, with 7 bases between the two germline ends. This CDR3 comprises 11 residues. The DNA of the CDR3 is TGTGCCAGCAGTCTCGCCTATACGCAGTATTTT. Translation: CASSLAYTQYF.

Only one count was recorded for this clone. The chain joins TRBV19 to TRBJ2-1; D may be TRBD1 (5 bases). The CDR3 is 17 residues long. Germline V CDR1 and CDR2: LNHDA, SQIVND (reference sequence). Trimming cost V 5 bases and J 0 bases, with 17 bases left between them. The CDR3 DNA reads as TGTGCCAGTAGTTCCGACAGCTTCATCAGCTCCTACAATGAGCAGTTCTTC. Its translation is CASSSDSFISSYNEQFF.

The V gene is TRBV2, the J gene TRBJ1-1; TRBD1 matches at 11 bases. The ends lost 5 bases at V and 3 bases at J; junction bases unmatched: 8. This CDR3 spans 16 amino acids. CDR1 and CDR2 from the germline V gene are SNHLY and FYNNEI. The CDR3 DNA reads TGTGCCAGCAGTTCTCGGACAGGGGGCGCGGACACTGAAGCTTTCTTT. The encoded protein is CASSSRTGGADTEAFF.

The V gene is TRBV6-5, the J gene TRBJ1-1; 8 bases map to TRBD1. The CDR3 is made up of 14 amino acids. Trimming took 6 bases from V and 6 from J; bases not matched to a gene: 9. Germline lookup yields CDR1 MNHEY and CDR2 SVGAGI. The CDR3 loop is CASRWTGRVSEAFF. Written as DNA, the CDR3 is TGTGCCAGCAGGTGGACAGGGCGCGTCTCTGAAGCTTTCTTT.

The chain is built from TRBV19 and TRBJ1-6; a possible D gene is TRBD1 (6 bases). Trimming left V 9 bases short and J 8 bases short, with 11 bases between. The length of the CDR3 is 12 residues. From germline, CDR1 is LNHDA and CDR2 SQIVND (reference sequence). The CDR3 DNA reads TGTGCCAGCCGGGACACCGATTCACCCCTCCACTTT. It codes for CASRDTDSPLHF.

This rearrangement joins TRBV6-5 to TRBJ2-7; D is perhaps TRBD1 or TRBD2 (7 bases each). Trimming took 7 bases from V and 4 from J, leaving 20 bases between them. Germline CDR1 and CDR2: MNHEY and SVGAGI. This CDR3 has 15 residues. The CDR3 is CASILFRGGGYEQYF. CDR3 nucleotides: TGTGCCAGCATTCTATTCAGGGGGGGAGGATACGAGCAGTACTTC.

Worth noting for this clone: Other DNA sequences from this sample encode an identical CDR3 as well. The gene calls are TRBV12-3 or TRBV12-4 and TRBJ1-1; D is perhaps TRBD1 (5 bases). Trimming removed 6 bases at V and 0 bases at J, with 8 bases between. CDR3 length equals 13 residues. This CDR3 is CASSPGLNTEAFF. DNA for the CDR3: TGTGCCAGCAGCCCGGGGCTGAACACTGAAGCTTTCTTT.

V gene TRBV27 combines with J gene TRBJ1-2; no clear D. Between the trimmed V and J ends, which lost 2 bases and 4 bases, there was a span of 14 bases. The length of the CDR3 is 15 residues. The germline CDR1 and CDR2 sequences are MNHEY and SMNVEV (reference sequence). CDR3 coding DNA: TGTGCCAGCAGTTTAAAATACGGGAACAGCTATGGCTACACCTTC. This sequence encodes CASSLKYGNSYGYTF.

This chain connects TRBV28 to TRBJ1-1; 8 bases line up with TRBD1. J lost 4 bases, V lost 4 bases, and 14 bases had no gene match. This CDR3 has 17 residues. Germline V gene data show CDR1 as MDHEN and CDR2 as SYDVKM. The CDR3 bases are TGTGCCAGCAGTTCCGACAGGGGATTTTCCGGCGGCACTGAAGCTTTCTTT. This encodes CASSSDRGFSGGTEAFF.

This clone was observed a single time. V usage is TRBV6-2 or TRBV6-3 and J usage is TRBJ2-7; D ambiguous. CDR1 MNHEY and CDR2 SVGEGT come from the germline V gene. V lost 3 bases to trimming and J lost 2 bases, with 14 bases between them. The CDR3 length is 15 residues. In DNA, the CDR3 is TGTGCCAGCAGTTATCGCGCAGGCCGGCCCTACGAGCAGTACTTC. Translated, it gives CASSYRAGRPYEQYF.

Points on this clone: Germline is not matched at one junction end, which may reflect a read error. The chain joins TRBV30 to TRBJ1-1, with a tentative D call TRBD1 (5 bases). The CDR3 runs 13 residues. CDR1 is GTSNPN and CDR2 is SVGIG in the germline V gene (reference sequence). The CDR3 sequence: CAGRGQTGTEAFF. The CDR3, as DNA: TGTGCCGGGAGGGGCCAAACGGGGACTGAAGCTTTCTTT.

The chain links TRBV28 to TRBJ2-3; D is possibly TRBD2 (5 bases). CDR1 and CDR2 from the germline V gene are MDHEN and SYDVKM. The CDR3 runs to 15 residues. Trimming cost V 5 bases and J 3 bases, with 15 bases left between them. The CDR3 sequence is CASSASGGVTDTQYF. The CDR3 nucleotides are TGTGCCAGCAGTGCCTCCGGAGGTGTGACAGATACGCAGTATTTT.

V gene TRBV11-3 combines with J gene TRBJ2-1, with 8 bases identical to TRBD2. The CDR3 contains 18 residues. The V segment lost 7 bases and the J segment 7 bases; nucleotides outside the gene matches: 21. Germline assignment: CDR1 SGHNT and CDR2 YENEEA. The CDR3 is CASTPPEWRGARWNEQFF. Here the CDR3 DNA reads TGTGCCAGCACCCCCCCAGAGTGGCGGGGGGCCCGGTGGAATGAGCAGTTCTTC.

V usage is TRBV28 and J usage is TRBJ1-5; the D is unclear. CDR1 is MDHEN and CDR2 is SYDVKM in the germline V gene. Deletions cut 1 base from V and 7 bases from J, with 14 bases between. This CDR3 spans 15 amino acids. This CDR3 reads CASSLSRAGGQPQHF. The DNA for the CDR3 is TGTGCCAGCAGTTTATCCCGGGCCGGCGGACAGCCCCAGCATTTT.

The V call is TRBV5-1, the J call TRBJ2-1; 14 nucleotides agree with TRBD2. V shed 4 bases and J 8 bases; nucleotides not matched to a gene: 5. Germline CDR1 and CDR2: SGHRS and YFSETQ. This CDR3 has 15 residues. The CDR3 here is CASSPTSGGADEQFF. Written as DNA, the CDR3 is TGCGCCAGCAGCCCGACTAGCGGGGGGGCGGATGAGCAGTTCTTC.

The chain links TRBV30 to TRBJ1-3, with TRBD1 identical over 8 bases. The CDR3 contains 18 residues. The J segment lost 0 bases and the V segment lost 1 base, leaving 11 bases of the junction unmatched. In germline, CDR1 is GTSNPN, CDR2 SVGIG (reference sequence). The CDR3 here is CAWSAIFIGTGSGNTIYF. CDR3 bases: TGTGCCTGGAGTGCTATCTTCATCGGGACAGGCTCTGGAAACACCATATATTTT.

The V call is TRBV6-2 or TRBV6-3, the J call TRBJ1-4, with TRBD1 matching over 8 bases. V was pared by 6 bases and J by 8 bases, with 11 bases of the junction left unmatched. Germline loops: CDR1 MNHEY, CDR2 SVGEGT. There are 15 residues in the CDR3. CDR3 loop: CASSLAGTGAEKLFF. The CDR3 DNA reads TGTGCCAGCAGCTTAGCCGGGACAGGTGCGGAAAAACTGTTTTTT.

In nucleotides, the CDR3 is TGTGCCAGCAGTTTGGGTGGCTCTGCGGGAGAAAAACTGTTTTTT. It specifies CASSLGGSAGEKLFF. This sequence joins TRBV28 and TRBJ1-4; no reliable D call. The germline V gene encodes CDR1 MDHEN and CDR2 SYDVKM. CDR3 length equals 15 residues. Trimming removed 3 bases from V and 8 bases from J, with 16 bases in between.

This clone was detected only once. This chain uses TRBV6-6 with TRBJ1-3; 7 positions agree with TRBD1. Germline CDR1 reads MNHNY; CDR2 reads SVGAGI (reference sequence). CDR3 length: 18 residues. V was pared by 5 bases and J by 0 bases, with 13 bases of the junction left unmatched. Here the CDR3 DNA reads TGTGCCAGCAGTCCCATCCGGGACAGACTTCTCTCTGGAAACACCATATATTTT. Encoded protein: CASSPIRDRLLSGNTIYF.

CDR3 coding DNA: TGCAGTGCTAGTTTAGACCCGGGGCAGCCCCAGCATTTT. Residues: CSASLDPGQPQHF. The V call is TRBV20-1, the J call TRBJ1-5; D is unresolved. Germline CDR1 is DFQATT and CDR2 is SNEGSKA (reference sequence). This CDR3 is built from 13 residues. V was clipped by 3 bases and J by 7 bases, with 13 bases between them.

The DNA for the CDR3 is TGTGCCAGCAGCTTAGGAGACGGTAACTATGGCTACACCTTC. Protein sequence: CASSLGDGNYGYTF. This sequence joins TRBV7-9 and TRBJ1-2; no clear D gene. Trimming removed 1 base at V and 1 base at J, with 7 bases between. This CDR3 has 14 residues. Germline V gene lookup returns CDR1 SEHNR and CDR2 FQNEAQ (reference sequence).

The chain combines TRBV7-3 with TRBJ1-2; 8 positions agree with TRBD1. Trimming cost V 5 bases and J 5 bases; bases outside gene matches: 13. Germline CDR1 reads SGHTA; CDR2 reads FQGTGA. There are 16 residues in the CDR3. The CDR3 DNA follows: TGTGCCAGCAGCACCTTGTTCGCACAGGGGGTATATGGCTACACCTTC. This codes for CASSTLFAQGVYGYTF.

This clone has a single count. The J gene is TRBJ1-5, the V gene TRBV2; TRBD1 matches 7 bases. Germline CDR1 reads SNHLY; CDR2 reads FYNNEI. The CDR3 is 13 residues long. V lost 6 bases to trimming and J lost 3 bases; unmatched junction nucleotides: 2. The DNA for the CDR3 is TGTGCCAGCAGGGGACAGATCAATCAGCCCCAGCATTTT. Its protein is CASRGQINQPQHF.

This chain connects TRBV25-1 to TRBJ2-3; possibly TRBD2 for D (5 bases). V lost 0 bases to trimming and J lost 5 bases, with 12 bases between them. From germline, CDR1 is MGHDK and CDR2 SYGVNS. The CDR3 has 15 residues. Here the CDR3 reads CASSEYGYRGDTQYF. The DNA for the CDR3 is TGTGCCAGCAGTGAATACGGGTATCGGGGAGATACGCAGTATTTT. Complete variable domain (other parts from reference TRBV25-1 and TRBJ2-3): EADIYQTPRYLVIGTGKKITLECSQTMGHDKMYWYQQDPGMELHLIHYSYGVNSTEKGDLSSESTVSRIRTEHFPLTLESARPSHTSQYLCASSEYGYRGDTQYFGPGTRLTVL.